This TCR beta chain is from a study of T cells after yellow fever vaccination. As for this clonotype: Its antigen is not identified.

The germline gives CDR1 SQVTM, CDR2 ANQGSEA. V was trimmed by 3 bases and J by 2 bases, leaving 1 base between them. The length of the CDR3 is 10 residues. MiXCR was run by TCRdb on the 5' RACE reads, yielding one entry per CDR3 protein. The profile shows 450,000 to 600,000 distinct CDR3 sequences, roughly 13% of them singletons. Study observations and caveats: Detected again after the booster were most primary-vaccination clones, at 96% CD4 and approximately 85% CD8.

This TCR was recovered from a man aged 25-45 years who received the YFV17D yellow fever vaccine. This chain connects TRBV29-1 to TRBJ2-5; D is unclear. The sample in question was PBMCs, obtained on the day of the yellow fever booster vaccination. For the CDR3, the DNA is TGCAGCGTTGATCAAGAGACCCAGTACTTC. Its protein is CSVDQETQYF.